This TCR beta chain is drawn from a study of cytomegalovirus exposure and HLA in healthy donors (dated 2017 in TCRdb). The study in broad terms: In an earlier analysis of under 750 of the donors, under 300 Gb of sequence data and just under 120 million unique TCR beta sequences from 150 million to 200 million T cells were reported. An early release covering roughly 640 HLA-typed donors comprised approximately 290 gigabases of sequencing data and approximately 85 million unique TCR sequences. Of the roughly 400 genotyped donors, roughly 85% fell in the genetic ancestry cluster associated with self-reported Caucasian donors. The study aimed to test whether cataloging public T cell receptors could reveal signatures of past pathogen exposure. Using immunosequencing, the study profiled T cell repertoires from about 650 subjects and related those repertoires to cytomegalovirus serostatus. Along with the 666-subject first cohort, a separate validation cohort of roughly 110 different subjects was used. To predict cytomegalovirus infection status, the study brought together high-throughput TCR immunosequencing, statistical association of individual TCRs with disease status, and machine learning. A later analysis re-examined previously published TCR beta repertoires from 500 to 700 donors and added high-resolution HLA genotyping to investigate patterns of TCR occurrence. Rather than using new phenotypic data, the later analysis identified candidate immune exposures from TCR beta sequences and from how often those sequences occurred across donors. To decide whether each TCR beta V gene segment behaved as functional or pseudogenic, an earlier analysis of 587 of the donors relied on high-throughput TCR beta sequencing. Donor age, sex, ethnicity and CMV serostatus were collected together with the repertoire data. A later genetic analysis used genome-wide SNP genotypes for about 55% of the 666 donors, treating that subset as a discovery cohort. Every repertoire in the discovery cohort had been generated on one and the same sequencing platform. HLA typing included class I and class II loci at four-digit resolution. Typing coverage differed by locus: A, B, C, DRB1 and DQB1 were typed in about 629-630 donors, DQA1 in about 560, DPA1 in 600 to 610, and DPB1 in roughly 450. Roughly 5 DR-DQ haplotypes were handled as single units for association and clustering, since linkage in the cohort was strong. Among 398 genotyped donors of the cohort, an average of around 240,000 unique TCR beta nucleotide sequences were sequenced per donor, 15% to 20% of them non-productive.

Beyond this particular receptor, the publication reports: Presence/absence analyses assumed roughly uniform sequencing depth across donors, an assumption that may not hold. In both the original and validation cohorts, the classifier was reported to diagnose cytomegalovirus status with high specificity and sensitivity. In vitro tests confirmed that three of the cytomegalovirus-associated TCR beta chains recognize cytomegalovirus antigens. When HLA alleles, especially DR and DQ, strongly co-occurred, TCR associations were difficult to assign to individual alleles. Most CMV-associated TCR beta chains appeared to be HLA-restricted in a later analysis, and the HLA associations seemed to be driven largely by CMV exposure. A later analysis reported that several top co-occurrence clusters appeared linked to parvovirus B19, influenza, CMV and Epstein-Barr virus. This cohort had only TCR beta chains sequenced, and the lack of alpha or paired-chain data limited which features could be detected. A later analysis associated about 17,000 TCR beta sequences with specific HLA alleles at a false discovery rate of 0.05. An earlier analysis of around 500 of the donors showed that most TCR beta V segments appeared in productive rearrangements either about 87% or about 30% of the time, which broadly matched IMGT annotations. For the cohort, immune exposure information was limited to CMV serostatus. According to a later genetic analysis, donors in an Asian-associated ancestry cluster had fewer N-insertions in productive TCRs than the roughly 670-donor mean. While some public TCRs were present in many individuals, most TCR sequences turned up only very rarely across donors. In a later analysis, TCR association rates were found to vary across HLA loci, with the most associated TCRs seen for DRB1 alleles and the fewest for HLA-C alleles. Compared with equally common non-associated chains, HLA-associated TCR beta chains in a later analysis were more clonally expanded and had lower generation probabilities. A further reported finding was that TCR beta sequences accurately predicted the HLA-A and HLA-B alleles for most subjects in the first cohort. Correlated functional status among segregating V segments might be attributable to linkage disequilibrium, but an unknown experimental factor could not be ruled out. According to the authors, the approach could potentially be generalized to other disease states and immunological phenotypes. A total of 164 TCR beta chains were listed by the study as associated with cytomegalovirus. A cluster of highly shared sequence variants was judged likely to represent a technical artifact of the sequencing pipeline. Because HLA typing was unavailable for some donors at each locus, only the typed subset was used in association tests. The 87-base-pair reads could not distinguish some IMGT-functional V segments, including TRBV6-2 and TRBV6-3, so those segments were excluded. V-gene and J-gene trimming of TCR beta chains was associated with a missense DCLRE1C variant in a later genetic analysis, and the association was replicated in an independent cohort. Because counts were too low, roughly 18 rarely observed V segments, including chromosome 9 orphons, were left out of the earlier analysis of several hundred of the donors.

Regarding this clone: No cognate antigen has been identified for it.

The cohort comprised several hundred healthy bone marrow donors. Cohort members were all nominally healthy when sampled, although unrecorded immune exposures were likely present. The donor tested CMV seropositive, placing the donor among the roughly 270 seropositive members of the cohort. A peripheral blood sample was provided by each donor, and peripheral blood mononuclear cells were used for TCR beta sequencing. The Qiagen DNeasy Blood Extraction Kit was used to extract genomic DNA from the blood cell samples. The germline V gene yields MNHEY for CDR1 and SVGAGI for CDR2. V trim: 0 bases; J trim: 2 bases; unmatched bases: 4. The CDR3 has 16 amino acids, counting the end cysteine and phenylalanine. Just the 48-base CDR3 DNA is kept, in frame starting at base 1. Library preparation was by the immunoSEQ multiplex PCR assay. For the multiplex PCR, a mixture combining 60 forward primers for TCR Vbeta segments and 13 reverse primers for TCR Jbeta segments was used. Amplification of the CDR3 region of rearranged TCR beta genes was performed with a multiplex PCR assay on genomic DNA. The Illumina HiSeq System was used to sequence the amplified TCR beta libraries as 87-base-pair reads. The authors processed their data as follows. A later analysis counted about 80 million unique TCR beta chains across the 690 or so repertoires, and roughly 9.9 million of these chains were shared by at least two donors. Raw reads were error-corrected and collapsed into unique sequences with a nearest-neighbor algorithm that merged closely related sequences to remove PCR and sequencing errors. Alignment of CDR3 sequences to IMGT reference sequences was used to assign V, D and J gene segments. For a sequence to be retained, a match of at least six nucleotides to both a V gene segment and a J gene segment was required. Rearrangements were called productive when the CDR3 lacked stop codons and stayed in frame with V and J; all others were non-productive. CDR3 was defined according to IMGT convention as the region running from the second conserved V-encoded cysteine to the conserved J-encoded phenylalanine. Sequences without an unambiguous match to a single V gene segment were excluded from the earlier analysis of almost 600 of the donors. An earlier analysis of 587 of the donors classified V segments as functional when productive rearrangements were above 56.7% and as segregating when the standard deviation between donors was above 5%. A statistical classification framework was developed to diagnose cytomegalovirus status using the catalog of TCR beta chain sequences. V and J gene assignment, in a later analysis, came from comparing TCR nucleotide sequences with IMGT/GENE-DB human TR gene sequences. In a later analysis, CDR3 sequences and most-parsimonious VDJ recombination scenarios were assigned using the TCRdist pipeline. In a later analysis, every TCR beta chain was defined by the combination of its CDR3 amino acid sequence and its V-gene family, and reads without a unique V-gene family were dropped. A later analysis removed 450 to 600 highly shared, low-generation-probability nucleotide sequences to deal with suspected cross-contamination and a sequencing artifact. In a later analysis, a clonal expansion index was calculated for each public chain from normalized within-repertoire ranks of inferred template counts. Generation probabilities in a later analysis came from a VDJ recombination model fitted to out-of-frame rearrangements, and those results were checked against IGoR. In a later analysis, TCR-TCR, TCR-HLA and TCR-CMV co-occurrence was scored with hypergeometric tests, and a repertoire-size bias correction was applied to TCR pairs. To estimate false discovery rates, a later analysis permuted the HLA or CMV assignments 20 times. In a later analysis, co-occurring TCRs were grouped using DBSCAN, and TCRdist sequence similarity was added for clustering within HLA-allele-positive subsets. Repertoires with fewer than 30,000 or more than 120,000 public chains, plus five repertoires with anomalous nucleotide sharing, were excluded from co-occurrence clustering. As stored in TCRdb, this immuneACCESS dataset retains in-frame rearrangements with V and J assigned. A fraction of the clones does not appear; measured against another copy, unresolved V genes explain less than half of the discrepancy, and the remainder lacks a known reason. V, J and clone size reflect that table, while D and trimming were determined from the DNA. This sample's table carries about 190,000 clones. The ten largest clones add up to around 0.95% of the sample.

The sequence was obtained from a woman aged 25-40 years in good health and CMV-seropositive. Sequences were obtained from PBMCs. The chain uses TRBV6-5 and TRBJ2-1, with 7 bases in between that match TRBD1. Here is the DNA: TGTGCCAGCAGTTACTCGAACAGGGGTCCCTACAATGAGCAGTTCTTC. Translated, this is CASSYSNRGPYNEQFF.